This T cell receptor (beta chain) derives from a study of T cells in Graves' hyperthyroidism and ophthalmopathy. The CDR3 has 14 amino acids. CDR1 is GTSNPN and CDR2 is SVGIG in the germline V gene (reference sequence). J gave up 2 bases and V 3 bases, and 7 bases lay outside the gene matches. In the case of this clonotype: Its target is unknown.

Ophthalmopathy patients had Clinical Activity Score at least 3, NOSPECS grade at least 4, duration under 3 months. Patients were excluded because of uncontrolled infection, other autoimmune disease, pregnancy or lactation. It was RNA transcripts that yielded the amplified TCR beta CDR3 regions. HTBI primers drove first-round RT-PCR of the TCR CDR3. Via MiXCR, TCRdb re-called the multiplex PCR reads, giving one row per CDR3 protein. The data hold approximately 570,000 distinct CDR3 sequences, with approximately 20% observed a single time. General study results and limits: Blood held most thyroid clonotypes expanded above 0.001 frequency.

What was sequenced was blood. The clonotype originates from a man between 40 and 49 years old with Graves' ophthalmopathy. The chain links TRBV30 to TRBJ2-7; 7 bases align to TRBD2. CDR3 DNA: TGTGCCTGGAGACGGCGCGGGAGTCCCTACGAGCAGTACTTC. Its protein product is CAWRRRGSPYEQYF.